This record concerns one T cell receptor beta chain sequence. This specimen belongs to a study of blood T cell repertoires in COVID-19. Study-wide context: Researchers got acute and convalescent COVID-19 samples from the United States, Italy and Spain. T cells, B-cell-depleted T cells, or PBMCs provided the cDNA or gDNA that served as material.

There are 17 residues in the CDR3. With V trimmed by 0 bases and J by 4 bases, 10 bases remained unmatched. Looked up from germline, CDR1 is SGHRS and CDR2 is YFSETQ. In the source study's methods: Estimation of nucleated cell counts relied on the amplification of reference gene primers. Only in-frame clones appear in the TCRdb table, and some are missing; sequencing was by immunoSEQ multiplex PCR. V, J and clone size reflect that table, while D and trimming were determined from the DNA. In the table there are over 200,000 clones, about 89% of which are singletons. Source material: peripheral blood. The sequence derives from a woman aged 40 to 55 with acute or convalescent COVID-19. This sequence joins TRBV5-1 and TRBJ2-5, with 9 positions matching TRBD2. The CDR3 region is CASSLAGGAGGRETQYF. The CDR3 DNA reads TGCGCCAGCAGCTTGGCCGGGGGAGCGGGGGGTAGAGAGACCCAGTACTTC.